The text below deals with one TCR beta chain. The data derive from a study of blood T cell repertoires in COVID-19. Produced via immunoSEQ multiplex PCR; TCRdb's table is partial and in-frame only. The table has 150,000 to 200,000 clones, roughly 80% seen once. The TCR comes from a woman in her thirties with acute or convalescent COVID-19. Sequencing was performed on peripheral blood.

The DNA for the CDR3 is TGTGCCAGCAGCACGGGACTAGCGGGGGGGCTCAGCTCCTACAATGAGCAGTTCTTC. Translation: CASSTGLAGGLSSYNEQFF. The chain carries TRBV5-5 and TRBJ2-1, with 16 bases matching TRBD2. The CDR3 runs to 19 residues. The germline V gene has CDR1 SGHKS and CDR2 YYEKEE (reference sequence). With V trimmed by 4 bases and J by 0 bases, 7 bases remained unmatched.